The 29 T cell receptor beta chains listed next were all sequenced from one sample in a study of cytomegalovirus exposure and HLA in healthy donors. Method: immunoSEQ multiplex PCR; TCRdb's copy keeps in-frame clones and lacks some. The table records hundreds of thousands of clones, approximately 90% of them present only once. Sequenced: PBMCs. These receptors all come from a woman aged 18-29 years in good health and CMV-seronegative.

V and J are TRBV27 and TRBJ2-7; 7 nucleotides agree with TRBD1. With V trimmed by 6 bases and J by 0 bases, 14 bases remained unmatched. CDR1 is MNHEY, CDR2 SMNVEV, per germline (reference sequence). This CDR3 is built from 17 residues. CDR3 sequence reads: CASRSAPIQGSSYEQYF. CDR3 DNA: TGTGCCAGCAGAAGTGCCCCGATACAGGGGAGCTCCTACGAGCAGTACTTC.

The chain employs TRBV13 and TRBJ2-1; TRBD2 aligns across 11 bases. V was pared by 5 bases and J by 6 bases, with 9 bases of the junction left unmatched. This CDR3 has 16 amino acids. Germline assignment: CDR1 PRHDT and CDR2 FYEKMQ (reference sequence). Here the CDR3 DNA reads TGTGCCAGCAGCCGGACCCTAGCGGGGGGCCCCAATGAGCAGTTCTTC. This translates into CASSRTLAGGPNEQFF.

This clone was detected once. This sequence joins TRBV2 and TRBJ2-5; TRBD2 agrees at 14 bases. The ends lost 8 bases at V and 5 bases at J; junction bases unmatched: 4. Looked up from germline, CDR1 is SNHLY and CDR2 is FYNNEI. The CDR3 length is 14 residues. The CDR3 DNA reads as TGTGCCAGCTCGACTAGCGGGAGGGTTGAGACCCAGTACTTC. It yields the protein CASSTSGRVETQYF.

This clone turned up a few times. This chain connects TRBV28 to TRBJ1-1, with 10 bases aligning to TRBD1. The CDR3 consists of 17 residues. V shed 7 bases, J shed 0 bases, and the junction held 11 bases outside the gene matches. Per germline, CDR1 MDHEN and CDR2 SYDVKM. CDR3 in amino acids: CASTHLGTGDMNTEAFF. CDR3 DNA: TGTGCCAGCACCCACCTAGGGACAGGGGATATGAACACTGAAGCTTTCTTT.

This chain uses TRBV6-1 with TRBJ1-2, with a tentative D call TRBD1 (6 bases). The V end was cut by 4 bases, the J end by 4 bases, with 13 bases between. The V gene's germline CDR1 is MNHNS and CDR2 SASEGT. The CDR3 sequence is 14 residues long. In nucleotides, the CDR3 is TGTGCCAGCAGTGGGGAGGGGGTCGGCTATGGCTACACCTTC. The encoded protein is CASSGEGVGYGYTF.

V is TRBV9 and J is TRBJ2-1; TRBD1 matches at 7 bases. Trimming cost V 0 bases and J 2 bases; bases outside gene matches: 8. The CDR3 has 17 residues. Germline V gene lookup returns CDR1 SGDLS and CDR2 YYNGEE. The chain's CDR3 is CASSVVGGQIAYNEQFF. DNA of the CDR3: TGTGCCAGCAGCGTAGTAGGGGGACAGATAGCCTACAATGAGCAGTTCTTC.

V is TRBV18 and J is TRBJ2-5; D gene ambiguous. CDR1 is KGHSH and CDR2 is LQKENI in the germline V gene. V lost 0 bases and J lost 4, with 3 bases in between. CDR3 length equals 12 residues. CDR3 DNA: TGTGCCAGCTCACCACCGGCAGAGACCCAGTACTTC. Protein sequence: CASSPPAETQYF.

The table lists this clone with a count of one. CDR3 amino acids: CSVRQGNEKLFF. The CDR3, as DNA: TGCAGCGTTAGACAGGGGAATGAAAAACTGTTTTTT. The chain links TRBV29-1 to TRBJ1-4; 8 bases map to TRBD1. The trim removed 5 bases at V and 5 bases at J, leaving 1 base unmatched. Germline-derived CDR1 and CDR2 are SQVTM and ANQGSEA. The CDR3 extends over 12 amino acids. Supplemented by reference TRBV29-1 and TRBJ1-4, the full variable domain reads SAVISQKPSRDICQRGTSLTIQCQVDSQVTMMFWYRQQPGQSLTLIATANQGSEATYESGFVIDKFPISRPNLTFSTLTVSNMSPEDSSIYLCSVRQGNEKLFFGSGTQLSVL.

V usage is TRBV7-9 and J usage is TRBJ2-5; 7 positions match TRBD1. Trimming took 10 bases from V and 4 from J; bases not matched to a gene: 6. CDR1 SEHNR and CDR2 FQNEAQ come from the germline V gene (reference sequence). The CDR3 is 12 residues long. In nucleotides, the CDR3 is TGTGCCACCCCCCAGGGGGTAGAGACCCAGTACTTC. Protein: CATPQGVETQYF.

The chain has TRBV7-2 and TRBJ2-3; 8 nucleotides align to TRBD2. Trimming took 3 bases from V and 4 from J; bases not matched to a gene: 9. The length of the CDR3 is 16 residues. Looked up from germline, CDR1 is SGHTA and CDR2 is FQGNSA. The CDR3 DNA reads as TGTGCCAGCAGCTTCGTAGCGGGGCTGTTCCCAGATACGCAGTATTTT. Translation gives CASSFVAGLFPDTQYF.

The rearrangement uses TRBV25-1 and TRBJ1-2; the D is unclear. The CDR3 loop spans 13 amino acids. V was cut by 3 bases and J by 3 bases, with 8 bases left in between. Germline lookup yields CDR1 MGHDK and CDR2 SYGVNS. The CDR3 region has the DNA TGTGCCAGCAGTGACGGAGGGCACTATGGCTACACCTTC. It yields the protein CASSDGGHYGYTF.

This clone was seen just once. The chain couples TRBV6-1 to TRBJ2-1, with TRBD2 identical over 10 bases. The CDR3 spans 15 residues. The V gene's germline CDR1 is MNHNS and CDR2 SASEGT. J gave up 3 bases and V 1 base, and 0 bases lay outside the gene matches. CDR3 sequence reads: CASSEGLAGYNEQFF. The DNA of the CDR3 is TGTGCCAGCAGTGAAGGACTAGCGGGCTACAATGAGCAGTTCTTC.

This chain connects TRBV29-1 to TRBJ2-5; D may be TRBD2 (6 bases). CDR3 length: 12 amino acids. Germline CDR1 SQVTM, CDR2 ANQGSEA. The CDR3 region is CTTGERAGTQYF. The CDR3 coding sequence is TGCACCACCGGGGAAAGAGCGGGGACCCAGTACTTC.

The chain uses TRBV2 and TRBJ1-5; 7 bases line up with TRBD1. The CDR3 runs to 14 residues. Germline loops: CDR1 SNHLY, CDR2 FYNNEI. J gave up 2 bases and V 8 bases, and 6 bases lay outside the gene matches. CDR3 protein: CASADRAGNQPQHF. CDR3 bases: TGTGCCAGCGCTGACAGGGCTGGCAATCAGCCCCAGCATTTT. Supplemented by reference TRBV2 and TRBJ1-5, the full variable domain reads EPEVTQTPSHQVTQMGQEVILRCVPISNHLYFYWYRQILGQKVEFLVSFYNNEISEKSEIFDDQFSVERPDGSNFTLKIRSTKLEDSAMYFCASADRAGNQPQHFGDGTRLSIL.

The chain joins TRBV2 to TRBJ2-3; 11 nucleotides align to TRBD2. This CDR3 spans 16 amino acids. The junction had 8 bases not matched to a gene; V was cut back by 6 bases and J by 3 bases. CDR1 is SNHLY and CDR2 is FYNNEI in the germline V gene. The CDR3 coding sequence is TGTGCCAGCAGCGCTTTAGCGGGAGGGCCAACAGATACGCAGTATTTT. This codes for CASSALAGGPTDTQYF. Supplemented by reference TRBV2 and TRBJ2-3, the full variable domain reads EPEVTQTPSHQVTQMGQEVILRCVPISNHLYFYWYRQILGQKVEFLVSFYNNEISEKSEIFDDQFSVERPDGSNFTLKIRSTKLEDSAMYFCASSALAGGPTDTQYFGPGTRLTVL.

This CDR3 is CASTYRDVTSWPQHF. DNA for the CDR3: TGTGCCAGCACCTACAGGGACGTGACATCATGGCCCCAGCATTTT. V usage is TRBV6-5 and J usage is TRBJ1-5; D might be TRBD1 (6 bases). V was cut by 7 bases and J by 9 bases, with 22 bases left in between. Germline V CDR1 and CDR2: MNHEY, SVGAGI. The CDR3 totals 15 residues.

This chain uses TRBV29-1 with TRBJ1-2, with D perhaps matching TRBD1 (5 bases). V shed 2 bases and J shed 3 bases, with 10 bases lying between them. Germline loops: CDR1 SQVTM, CDR2 ANQGSEA. This CDR3 region has 13 residues. CDR3 sequence reads: CSVEHRGDYGYTF. The CDR3 nucleotides are TGCAGCGTTGAACATCGGGGGGACTATGGCTACACCTTC.

V is TRBV20-1 and J is TRBJ1-2, with D perhaps TRBD1 (6 bases). The CDR3 consists of 11 residues. With 3 bases removed from V and 11 bases from J, the gap between germline ends came to 13 bases. Germline V gene data show CDR1 as DFQATT and CDR2 as SNEGSKA (reference sequence). The CDR3 is CSARTAGAYTF. In DNA form, the CDR3 reads TGCAGTGCTAGGACCGCGGGGGCATACACCTTC.

Regarding this clone: Other DNA sequences in the sample encode the same CDR3. The CDR3 DNA follows: TGTGCCAGCAGTTTTCGGGCCGGGGAGCTGTTTTTT. Encoded protein: CASSFRAGELFF. V usage is TRBV27 and J usage is TRBJ2-2; D gene ambiguous. CDR3 size: 12 residues. The ends were cut back, 3 bases at V and 6 bases at J, with 5 bases in the middle. The germline V gene has CDR1 MNHEY and CDR2 SMNVEV (reference sequence).

The rearrangement uses TRBV19 and TRBJ2-6, with D possibly being TRBD2 (5 bases). From germline, CDR1 is LNHDA and CDR2 SQIVND (reference sequence). The CDR3 extends over 17 amino acids. V was cut by 8 bases and J by 4 bases, with 21 bases left in between. The CDR3 DNA sequence: TGTGCCAGTCAGGAGGAGGTGGCGGTGTCCGGGGCCAACGTCCTGACTTTC. The encoded protein is CASQEEVAVSGANVLTF.

This clone was found once. The chain joins TRBV5-1 to TRBJ2-2; TRBD1 matches at 7 bases. The CDR3 spans 15 residues. Trimming cost V 5 bases and J 5 bases; bases outside gene matches: 9. Germline V gives CDR1 SGHRS, CDR2 YFSETQ. CDR3 amino acids: CASSVTTGRTGELFF. CDR3 nucleotides: TGCGCCAGCAGTGTTACGACAGGGAGAACCGGGGAGCTGTTTTTT.

This chain connects TRBV28 to TRBJ2-3; 14 bases are a match to TRBD2. Germline CDR1 MDHEN, CDR2 SYDVKM. Trimming at V came to 5 bases and at J to 6 bases, leaving 7 bases not matched to a gene. The CDR3 has 16 residues. CDR3 bases: TGTGCCAGCAGTGCCGGACTAGCGGGGGGTTCGGATACGCAGTATTTT. Translating it yields CASSAGLAGGSDTQYF. The full variable domain, rest sourced from reference TRBV28 and TRBJ2-3, is DVKVTQSSRYLVKRTGEKVFLECVQDMDHENMFWYRQDPGLGLRLIYFSYDVKMKEKGDIPEGYSVSREKKERFSLILESASTNQTSMYLCASSAGLAGGSDTQYFGPGTRLTVL.

The chain carries TRBV29-1 and TRBJ1-1; 7 nucleotides agree with TRBD1. Germline lookup yields CDR1 SQVTM and CDR2 ANQGSEA. Trimming took 5 bases from V and 0 from J; bases not matched to a gene: 6. CDR3 length equals 14 residues. The CDR3 nucleotides read TGCAGCGTTCTAGGGGGCCCCATGAACACTGAAGCTTTCTTT. This encodes CSVLGGPMNTEAFF.

The V gene is TRBV27, the J gene TRBJ2-3, with a weak D call TRBD2 (6 bases). Germline CDR1 and CDR2: MNHEY and SMNVEV (reference sequence). The germline V and J ends were trimmed by 6 bases and 0 bases, with 10 bases remaining between them. This CDR3 spans 14 amino acids. CDR3 sequence: CASSAGLSTDTQYF. The CDR3 DNA sequence: TGTGCCAGCAGCGCGGGACTTAGCACAGATACGCAGTATTTT.

This clone is a singleton in its sample. V and J are TRBV2 and TRBJ2-2; TRBD2 might be the D (5 bases). Trimming cost V 4 bases and J 6 bases, with 12 bases left between them. The CDR3 has 14 residues. Germline lookup yields CDR1 SNHLY and CDR2 FYNNEI. CDR3 in DNA: TGTGCCAGCAGTGGCGGGTTTAACCCCGGGGAGCTGTTTTTT. Translated, it gives CASSGGFNPGELFF.

The CDR3 DNA is TGTGCCAGCCGCCCGACTAGCGGGGGATCCACCGGGGAGCTGTTTTTT. Amino acid sequence: CASRPTSGGSTGELFF. The chain joins TRBV2 to TRBJ2-2; 12 bases are a match to TRBD2. CDR1 is SNHLY, CDR2 FYNNEI, per germline. CDR3 length: 16 amino acids. J lost 4 bases, V lost 8 bases, and 8 bases had no gene match.

The count of this clone is one. The chain is built from TRBV19 and TRBJ1-4, with 8 bases identical to TRBD1. This CDR3 is 17 amino acids long. Germline V CDR1 and CDR2: LNHDA, SQIVND (reference sequence). With V trimmed by 4 bases and J by 0 bases, 7 bases remained unmatched. Here the CDR3 DNA reads TGTGCCAGTAGTAGCGACAGGGGAATAGCAACTAATGAAAAACTGTTTTTT. As protein: CASSSDRGIATNEKLFF.

V is TRBV2 and J is TRBJ1-2; 11 positions agree with TRBD1. V shed 8 bases and J 6 bases; nucleotides not matched to a gene: 8. The CDR3 has 14 amino acids. CDR1 and CDR2 from the germline V gene are SNHLY and FYNNEI. The CDR3 sequence is CASSRTGGIDGYTF. DNA of the CDR3: TGTGCCAGCTCCAGGACAGGGGGCATCGATGGCTACACCTTC.

The V gene is TRBV5-4, the J gene TRBJ2-7; TRBD1 is a possible D gene (5 bases). Per the germline V gene, CDR1 is SGHNT and CDR2 is YYREEE (reference sequence). V was shortened by 0 bases and J by 0 bases, with 10 bases between the two germline ends. The CDR3 is 15 amino acids. The CDR3 is CASSLAQGTSYEQYF. The DNA of the CDR3 is TGTGCCAGCAGCTTGGCGCAGGGCACCTCCTACGAGCAGTACTTC.